The text below deals with one T cell receptor (beta chain). The sample originates from a study of blood T cell repertoires in COVID-19. V shed 0 bases, J shed 4 bases, and the junction held 8 bases outside the gene matches. CDR3 length: 16 amino acids. Per the germline V gene, CDR1 is MGHRA and CDR2 is YSYEKL. Only in-frame clones appear in the TCRdb table, and some are missing; sequencing was by immunoSEQ multiplex PCR. The table shows approximately 68,000 clones, with around nine tenths occurring only once. The chain recombines TRBV4-1 with TRBJ1-2, with TRBD1 identical over 7 bases. The material sequenced was peripheral blood. The sequence came from a woman aged 55 to 70 with acute or convalescent COVID-19. CDR3 loop: CASSQDFGQAAYGYTF. The CDR3 bases are TGCGCCAGCAGCCAAGATTTCGGACAGGCCGCCTATGGCTACACCTTC.